This T cell receptor (beta chain) is drawn from a study of cytomegalovirus exposure and HLA in healthy donors. Study-level information: Per a later analysis, the roughly 670 first-cohort and 120 validation repertoires shared one platform. Study results and limitations: As was reported, the classifier diagnosed cytomegalovirus status with high specificity and sensitivity. Generally TCR sequences proved uncommon, though certain public TCRs appeared in numerous donors. The study recorded about 160 TCR beta chains that were cytomegalovirus-associated.

Some clones are missing from TCRdb's copy, which holds only in-frame ones; the method was immunoSEQ multiplex PCR. Of roughly 120,000 clones listed, around nine tenths were seen once; the top ten hold nearly 4.5%. On this clone: Its antigen is undetermined.

The CDR3 totals 15 residues. Trimming took 5 bases from V and 2 from J, leaving 12 bases between them. Looked up from germline, CDR1 is SGHAT and CDR2 is FQNNGV. Sequenced: PBMCs. This sequence originates from a man between 18 and 29 years old in good health and CMV-seropositive. The chain recombines TRBV11-2 with TRBJ2-2, with a possible D match to TRBD1 (6 bases). CDR3 nucleotide sequence: TGTGCCAGCAGCGACGGGACACCTAACACCGGGGAGCTGTTTTTT. This encodes CASSDGTPNTGELFF. Full variable domain (remainder filled in from reference TRBV11-2 and TRBJ2-2): EAGVAQSPRYKIIEKRQSVAFWCNPISGHATLYWYQQILGQGPKLLIQFQNNGVVDDSQLPKDRFSAERLKGVDSTLKIQPAKLEDSAVYLCASSDGTPNTGELFFGEGSRLTVL.